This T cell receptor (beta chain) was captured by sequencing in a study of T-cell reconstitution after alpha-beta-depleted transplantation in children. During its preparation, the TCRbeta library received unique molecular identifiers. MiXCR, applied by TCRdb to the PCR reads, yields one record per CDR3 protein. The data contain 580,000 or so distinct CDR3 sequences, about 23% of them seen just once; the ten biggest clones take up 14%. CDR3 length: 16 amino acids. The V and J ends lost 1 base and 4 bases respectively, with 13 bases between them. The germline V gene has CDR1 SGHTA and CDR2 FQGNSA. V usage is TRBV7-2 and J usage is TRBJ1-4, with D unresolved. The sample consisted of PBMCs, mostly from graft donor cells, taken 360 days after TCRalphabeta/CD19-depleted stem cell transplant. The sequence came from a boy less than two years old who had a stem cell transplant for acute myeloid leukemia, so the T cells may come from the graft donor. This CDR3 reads CASSLGALAINEKLFF. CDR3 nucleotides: TGTGCCAGCAGCTTAGGGGCCCTGGCGATTAATGAAAAACTGTTTTTT.